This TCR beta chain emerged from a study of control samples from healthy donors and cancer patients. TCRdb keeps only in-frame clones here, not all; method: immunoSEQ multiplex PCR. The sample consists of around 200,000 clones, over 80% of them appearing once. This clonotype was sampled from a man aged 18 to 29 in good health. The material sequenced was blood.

The chain's CDR3 is CASSIDVLKTYNEQFF. For the CDR3, the DNA is TGTGCCAGTAGTATAGATGTATTGAAGACCTACAATGAGCAGTTCTTC. The chain has TRBV19 and TRBJ2-1; D gene unclear. Deletions cut 0 bases from V and 2 bases from J, with 11 bases between. Germline CDR1 LNHDA, CDR2 SQIVND (reference sequence). CDR3 size: 16 residues.